This entry features one T cell receptor beta chain sequence. Its cognate antigen is unknown. Unmatched junction bases numbered 7, after V lost 5 bases and J lost 4 bases. This CDR3 contains 17 residues. Germline V gene data show CDR1 as SEHNR and CDR2 as FQNEAQ (reference sequence). These data come from a study of CD8 T cells in ankylosing spondylitis. Whole-study findings and limits: Disease-linked clones reportedly concentrated significantly in matched ankylosing spondylitis synovial fluid. Typical of ankylosing spondylitis blood, it appeared, was a TCR beta motif of several highly homologous variants.

Construction of TCR beta libraries was performed using quantitative 5'-RACE with molecular barcodes. TCRdb re-called the 5' RACE reads with MiXCR, one entry per CDR3 protein. The sample lists about 400,000 distinct CDR3 sequences, more than 20% occurring once. This sequence originates from a male donor with ankylosing spondylitis or in good health (not recorded which). This chain connects TRBV7-9 to TRBJ2-2, with TRBD2 matching 13 bases. Material for sequencing was blood, either unsorted or a sorted T cell fraction (not recorded which). This chain's CDR3 is CASSPYGTSGVTGELFF. In DNA, the CDR3 is TGTGCCAGCAGCCCCTACGGGACTAGCGGGGTCACCGGGGAGCTGTTTTTT.